The 18 T cell receptor beta chains below were found in one sample sequenced in a study of T cells in localized non-small cell lung cancer (dated by TCRdb to about 2020). Library generation was performed with the immunoSEQ multiplex PCR assay. In its TCRdb copy, this immuneACCESS table keeps in-frame sequences only and misses some clones. Where compared with another copy, unresolved V genes explain less than half of these, and the others have no known cause. The sample table lists approximately 40,000 clones, around 87% of them with a count of one. Around 3.4% of the sample lies in the top ten. The material sequenced was peripheral blood, taken before any cancer treatment. These receptors all come from a man between 18 and 55 years old with stage I lung adenocarcinoma.

V and J are TRBV19 and TRBJ2-1; TRBD2 might be the D (5 bases). V lost 3 bases and J lost 0, with 9 bases in between. Germline-derived CDR1 and CDR2 are LNHDA and SQIVND (reference sequence). The CDR3 runs 15 residues. This CDR3 is CASSMGSSSYNEQFF. CDR3 DNA sequence: TGTGCCAGTAGTATGGGGAGTAGCTCCTACAATGAGCAGTTCTTC.

This clone is a singleton in its sample. J is TRBJ2-1 and V is TRBV2; D uncertain. V lost 1 base, J lost 8 bases, and 9 bases lay in between. The CDR3 runs to 13 residues. Germline V CDR1 and CDR2: SNHLY, FYNNEI. The CDR3 here is CASSEDWAYEQFF. DNA of the CDR3: TGTGCCAGCAGTGAAGATTGGGCGTATGAGCAGTTCTTC.

The V and J genes are TRBV12-5 and TRBJ2-2, with TRBD2 as a possible D gene (6 bases). V lost 0 bases and J lost 3, with 14 bases in between. The germline V gene has CDR1 LGHNT and CDR2 FRNRAP. The CDR3 runs 17 residues. CDR3 sequence: CASGLVIAGPDTGELFF. The CDR3 DNA follows: TGTGCTAGTGGTTTGGTAATCGCGGGGCCCGACACCGGGGAGCTGTTTTTT.

The chain uses TRBV7-6 and TRBJ1-6; 8 positions match TRBD1. The V segment lost 5 bases and the J segment 4 bases; nucleotides outside the gene matches: 4. The CDR3 is 15 residues long. From germline, CDR1 is SGHVS and CDR2 FNYEAQ. CDR3 residues: CASSPGTGYNSPLHF. The CDR3 nucleotides are TGTGCCAGCAGCCCCGGGACAGGTTATAATTCACCCCTCCACTTT.

This chain connects TRBV28 to TRBJ1-4; 7 nucleotides line up with TRBD1. V dropped 5 bases and J dropped 4; count of bases not matched to a gene: 7. CDR1 is MDHEN, CDR2 SYDVKM, per germline. The CDR3 runs to 15 residues. This CDR3 is CASSLGQESNEKLFF. In DNA, the CDR3 is TGTGCCAGCAGTCTCGGACAGGAGAGTAATGAAAAACTGTTTTTT.

The genes are TRBV2 and TRBJ1-2, with D hard to call. The CDR3 is 14 residues long. The V gene's germline CDR1 is SNHLY and CDR2 FYNNEI. The V end was cut by 7 bases, the J end by 2 bases, with 14 bases between. The CDR3 DNA is TGTGCCAGCAACTTGGCTGGGAGCAACTATGGCTACACCTTC. This gives the protein CASNLAGSNYGYTF.

In its sample, this clone ranks as medium-sized. This CDR3 is also generated by other DNA sequences in the sample. The rearrangement uses TRBV5-5 and TRBJ2-1, with unresolved D. There are 13 residues in the CDR3. V lost 0 bases to trimming and J lost 3 bases, with 4 bases between them. CDR1 and CDR2 (germline): SGHKS, YYEKEE (reference sequence). This CDR3 reads CASSLDSYNEQFF. The CDR3 nucleotides read TGTGCCAGCAGCTTGGACAGCTACAATGAGCAGTTCTTC. The full variable domain, with the rest looked up from reference TRBV5-5 and TRBJ2-1, is DAGVTQSPTHLIKTRGQQVTLRCSPISGHKSVSWYQQVLGQGPQFIFQYYEKEERGRGNFPDRFSARQFPNYSSELNVNALLLGDSALYLCASSLDSYNEQFFGPGTRLTVL.

The table lists this clone with a few counts. The J gene is TRBJ1-3, the V gene TRBV7-2; D is possibly TRBD1 (6 bases). The germline V gene encodes CDR1 SGHTA and CDR2 FQGNSA. The CDR3 length is 15 residues. Trimming removed 5 bases from V and 4 bases from J, with 15 bases in between. The CDR3 DNA reads TGTGCCAGCAGCCCACAGGGACCGTCCGGAAACACCATATATTTT. Its translation: CASSPQGPSGNTIYF.

The chain combines TRBV4-3 with TRBJ1-4; weak D call: TRBD1 (6 bases). Between the trimmed V and J ends, which lost 1 base and 8 bases, there was a span of 17 bases. Per germline, CDR1 LGHNA and CDR2 YSLEER. This CDR3 is 16 amino acids long. The CDR3 DNA is TGCGCCAGCAGCCAAGCCCTACAGGGTCCTTGGGAAAAACTGTTTTTT. Encoded protein: CASSQALQGPWEKLFF.

The chain uses TRBV7-9 and TRBJ2-1, with 11 bases lining up with TRBD2. CDR1 and CDR2 from the germline V gene are SEHNR and FQNEAQ (reference sequence). Trimming cost V 1 base and J 7 bases; bases outside gene matches: 3. The CDR3 has 15 residues. Here the CDR3 reads CASSLVAGGYNEQFF. CDR3 coding DNA: TGTGCCAGCAGCTTAGTAGCGGGGGGGTATAATGAGCAGTTCTTC.

This clone was seen a few times. The chain uses TRBV25-1 and TRBJ1-6, with 8 bases aligning to TRBD1. Looked up from germline, CDR1 is MGHDK and CDR2 is SYGVNS. Trimming took 7 bases from V and 7 from J; bases not matched to a gene: 9. The CDR3 spans 15 residues. CDR3 protein: CASTPSSGGNSPLHF. In DNA, the CDR3 is TGTGCCAGCACCCCTAGCTCAGGGGGCAATTCACCCCTCCACTTT.

V is TRBV5-6 and J is TRBJ1-2, with 10 bases aligning to TRBD1. The CDR3 runs 19 residues. In germline, CDR1 is SGHDT, CDR2 YYEEEE. The V segment lost 5 bases and the J segment 4 bases; nucleotides outside the gene matches: 20. The CDR3: CASRVSGTGVTVTLYGYTF. The CDR3 DNA is TGTGCCAGCAGGGTGAGTGGGACAGGGGTGACCGTCACCCTCTATGGCTACACCTTC.

This clone was picked up a small number of times. CDR3 sequence: CASSSPVLAGGNEQFF. Here the CDR3 DNA reads TGTGCCAGCAGCTCGCCGGTCCTAGCGGGGGGCAATGAGCAGTTCTTC. This chain links TRBV7-9 with TRBJ2-1, with 11 bases lining up with TRBD2. The CDR3 length is 16 residues. From germline, CDR1 is SEHNR and CDR2 FQNEAQ (reference sequence). Trimming removed 4 bases from V and 6 bases from J; junction bases left unmatched: 8. Filled out from reference TRBV7-9 and TRBJ2-1, the complete variable domain reads DTGVSQNPRHKITKRGQNVTFRCDPISEHNRLYWYRQTLGQGPEFLTYFQNEAQLEKSRLLSDRFSAERPKGSFSTLEIQRTEQGDSAMYLCASSSPVLAGGNEQFFGPGTRLTVL.

This clone was seen more than once but under ten times. J is TRBJ1-1 and V is TRBV2; 11 bases are shared with TRBD1. The J segment lost 4 bases and the V segment lost 7 bases, leaving 11 bases of the junction unmatched. Germline values: CDR1 SNHLY, CDR2 FYNNEI. The CDR3 length is 16 residues. DNA for the CDR3: TGTGCCAGCACCCTGGACAGGGGGCGCTGGGGCACTGAAGCTTTCTTT. It specifies CASTLDRGRWGTEAFF.

This chain uses TRBV4-2 with TRBJ1-1; D uncertain. CDR1 and CDR2 from the germline V gene are LGHNA and YNFKEQ. The CDR3 is 15 amino acids. V gave up 0 bases and J gave up 8 bases, with 16 bases separating them. This CDR3 is CASSQDSDPEKEAFF. The CDR3 coding sequence is TGTGCCAGCAGCCAAGATTCGGACCCAGAGAAGGAAGCTTTCTTT.

This chain uses TRBV19 with TRBJ2-1, with 8 positions matching TRBD1. The ends lost 5 bases at V and 8 bases at J; junction bases unmatched: 2. The CDR3 consists of 12 residues. Looked up from germline, CDR1 is LNHDA and CDR2 is SQIVND (reference sequence). CDR3 in amino acids: CASSVDRDEQFF. Here the CDR3 DNA reads TGTGCCAGTAGTGTGGACAGGGATGAGCAGTTCTTC. Full variable domain (remainder filled in from reference TRBV19 and TRBJ2-1): DGGITQSPKYLFRKEGQNVTLSCEQNLNHDAMYWYRQDPGQGLRLIYYSQIVNDFQKGDIAEGYSVSREKKESFPLTVTSAQKNPTAFYLCASSVDRDEQFFGPGTRLTVL.

This clone was seen just once. V is TRBV4-3 and J is TRBJ1-2; 9 positions agree with TRBD1. CDR3 length equals 14 residues. Germline V CDR1 and CDR2: LGHNA, YSLEER. V dropped 0 bases and J dropped 7; count of bases not matched to a gene: 3. The DNA for the CDR3 is TGCGCCAGCAGCCAAGAACAGGGGGCAGGTGGCTACACCTTC. Its translation: CASSQEQGAGGYTF.

The chain employs TRBV5-1 and TRBJ2-7; D is ambiguous. The CDR3 length is 16 residues. V lost 5 bases and J lost 6, with 24 bases in between. CDR1 and CDR2 (germline): SGHRS, YFSETQ. The CDR3 reads CASRRTSSAIRSEQYF. CDR3 bases: TGCGCCAGCAGACGAACGTCCTCAGCGATTAGGAGCGAGCAGTACTTC.